This T cell receptor (beta chain) derives from a study of immune characterization of retroperitoneal liposarcoma. TCRdb reanalysed the PCR reads using MiXCR and keeps one entry per CDR3 protein. The repertoire consists of over 3,500 distinct CDR3 sequences, with about a third occurring once and the leading ten covering under 35%. CDR1 is MNHNS and CDR2 is SASEGT in the germline V gene. With 11 bases removed from V and 4 bases from J, the gap between germline ends came to 11 bases. This CDR3 is built from 12 residues. The sequence was collected from a male donor with retroperitoneal liposarcoma. The sequencing input was tumor tissue. The V gene is TRBV6-1, the J gene TRBJ2-2; perhaps TRBD1 as D (6 bases). DNA of the CDR3: TGTGCCGGTTACAGGGTCACCGGGGAGCTGTTTTTT. Translating gives CAGYRVTGELFF.